This T cell receptor beta chain originates from a study of cytomegalovirus exposure and HLA in healthy donors. Background on the study: The use of the same platform for the 120 validation repertoires and the 666 first-cohort repertoires was reported by a later analysis.

Assay used: immunoSEQ multiplex PCR; TCRdb lists only in-frame clones, some missing. The sample gives 110,000 or so clones, roughly 88% of which show up once; 1.5% to 2% is in the top ten. Germline V gives CDR1 MDHEN, CDR2 SYDVKM. J gave up 5 bases and V 10 bases, and 9 bases lay outside the gene matches. The CDR3 has 13 residues. Source material: PBMCs. This receptor was identified in a man younger than 30 in good health and CMV-seronegative. The chain uses TRBV28 and TRBJ2-3; TRBD1 matches at 7 bases. Here the CDR3 DNA reads TGTGCCATCAGGGGGACAGCCAAAGATACGCAGTATTTT. It translates to CAIRGTAKDTQYF.